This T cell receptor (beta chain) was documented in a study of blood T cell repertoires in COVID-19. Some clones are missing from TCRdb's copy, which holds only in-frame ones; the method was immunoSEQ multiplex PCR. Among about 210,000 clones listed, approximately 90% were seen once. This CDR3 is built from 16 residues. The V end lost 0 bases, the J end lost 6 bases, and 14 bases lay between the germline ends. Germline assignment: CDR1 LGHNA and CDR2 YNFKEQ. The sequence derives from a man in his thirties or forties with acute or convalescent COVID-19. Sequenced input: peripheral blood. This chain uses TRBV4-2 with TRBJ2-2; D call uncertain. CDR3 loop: CASSQDLRALPGELFF. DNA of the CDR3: TGTGCCAGCAGCCAAGACCTCCGAGCGCTCCCCGGGGAGCTGTTTTTT.